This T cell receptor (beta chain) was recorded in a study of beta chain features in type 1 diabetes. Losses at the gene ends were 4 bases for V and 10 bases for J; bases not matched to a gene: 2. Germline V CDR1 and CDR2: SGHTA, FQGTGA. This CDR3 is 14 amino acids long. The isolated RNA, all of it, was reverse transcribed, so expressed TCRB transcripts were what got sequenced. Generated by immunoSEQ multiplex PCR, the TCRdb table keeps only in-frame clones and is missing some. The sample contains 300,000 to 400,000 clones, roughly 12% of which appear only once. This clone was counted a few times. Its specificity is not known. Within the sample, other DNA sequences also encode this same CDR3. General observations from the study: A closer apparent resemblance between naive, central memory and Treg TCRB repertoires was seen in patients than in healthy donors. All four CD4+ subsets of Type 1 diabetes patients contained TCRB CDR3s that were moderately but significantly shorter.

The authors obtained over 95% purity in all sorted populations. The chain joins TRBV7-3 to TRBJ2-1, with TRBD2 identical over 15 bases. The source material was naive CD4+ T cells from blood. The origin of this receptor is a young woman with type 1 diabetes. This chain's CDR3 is CASSSGLAGGEQFF. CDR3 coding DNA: TGTGCCAGCAGCTCAGGACTAGCGGGAGGGGAGCAGTTCTTC.